These 3 T cell receptor beta chains were all obtained from the same sample, sequenced in a study of vaccination and CD4 T cells after COVID-19. The Oncomine TCR Beta short-read assay was what sequenced the DNA obtained from cultured CD4+ T cells. TCRdb re-called the PCR reads through MiXCR, storing one row per CDR3 protein. The sample has 15,000 or so distinct CDR3 sequences, more than 45% seen once; the top ten hold around 7.9%. The treatment was: roughly 10-day PBMC culture with coronavirus spike peptide pools or control peptides (ViraFEST assay). These TCRs' antigens remain unknown. Sequenced input: CD4+ T cells from blood, cultured in vitro. Receptors originate from a human donor who had recovered from COVID-19.

This clonotype turned up a few times. This chain links TRBV6-1 with TRBJ2-2, with D perhaps TRBD1 or TRBD2 (5 bases each). The CDR3 runs to 15 residues. Germline CDR1 MNHNS, CDR2 SASEGT. Deletions cut 7 bases from V and 6 bases from J, with 18 bases between. The CDR3 DNA follows: TGTGCCAGCACCCTCGGCTGGGGGAGTGCCGGGGAGCTGTTTTTT. Its protein is CASTLGWGSAGELFF.

Only a few counts were recorded for this clonotype. J is TRBJ1-1 and V is TRBV29-1; D possibly corresponds to TRBD1 (5 bases). Germline assignment: CDR1 SQVTM and CDR2 ANQGSEA. Trimming left V 4 bases short and J 5 bases short, with 14 bases between. This CDR3 contains 13 residues. CDR3 sequence (DNA): TGCAGCGTTGCGGGACCCAGAAGAACTGAAGCTTTCTTT. This sequence encodes CSVAGPRRTEAFF.

The chain has TRBV18 and TRBJ1-2, with D possibly being TRBD1 (5 bases). Germline values: CDR1 KGHSH, CDR2 LQKENI. This CDR3 comprises 14 residues. Trimming removed 3 bases from V and 3 bases from J, with 11 bases in between. The CDR3 DNA follows: TGTGCCAGCTCACCTGAAGGGGAGCACTATGGCTACACCTTC. Protein sequence: CASSPEGEHYGYTF.